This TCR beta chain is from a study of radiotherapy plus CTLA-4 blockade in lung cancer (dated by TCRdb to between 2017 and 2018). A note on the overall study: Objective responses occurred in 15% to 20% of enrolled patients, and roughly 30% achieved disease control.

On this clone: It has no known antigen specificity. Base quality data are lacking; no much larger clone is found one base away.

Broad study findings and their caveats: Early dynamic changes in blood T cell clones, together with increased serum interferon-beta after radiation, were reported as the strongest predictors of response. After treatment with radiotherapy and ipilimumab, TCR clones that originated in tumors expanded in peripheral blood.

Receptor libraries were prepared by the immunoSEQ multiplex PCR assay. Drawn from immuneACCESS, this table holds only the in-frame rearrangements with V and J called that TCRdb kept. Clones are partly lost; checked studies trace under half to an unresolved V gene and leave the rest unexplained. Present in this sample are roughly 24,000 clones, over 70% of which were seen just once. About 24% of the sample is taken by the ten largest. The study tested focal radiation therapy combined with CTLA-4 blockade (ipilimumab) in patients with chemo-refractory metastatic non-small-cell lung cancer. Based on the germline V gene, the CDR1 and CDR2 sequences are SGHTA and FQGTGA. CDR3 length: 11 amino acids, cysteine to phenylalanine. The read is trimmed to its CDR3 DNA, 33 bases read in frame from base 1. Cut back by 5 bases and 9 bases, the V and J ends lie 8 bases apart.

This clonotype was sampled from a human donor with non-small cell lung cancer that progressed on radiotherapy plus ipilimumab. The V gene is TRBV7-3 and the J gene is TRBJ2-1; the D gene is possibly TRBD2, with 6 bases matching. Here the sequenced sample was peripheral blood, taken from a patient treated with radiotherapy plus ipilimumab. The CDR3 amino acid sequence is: CASSHGGEQFF. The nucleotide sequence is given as TGTGCCAGCAGCCACGGGGGTGAGCAGTTCTTC.